Following are 24 T cell receptor beta chains from one sample sequenced in a study of cytomegalovirus exposure and HLA in healthy donors. The PCR employed 60 Vbeta primers together with 13 Jbeta primers. Here immunoSEQ multiplex PCR was the method, and the copy in TCRdb shows in-frame clones only, minus some. Seen here are over 75,000 clones, roughly 60% observed once, and the top ten hold 2% to 2.5%. Sequencing was carried out using PBMCs. The receptors were gathered from a human donor in good health.

The genes are TRBV5-5 and TRBJ2-7; D possibly corresponds to TRBD1 (6 bases). This CDR3 is built from 14 residues. Germline lookup yields CDR1 SGHKS and CDR2 YYEKEE (reference sequence). Trimming removed 5 bases at V and 2 bases at J, with 14 bases between. This chain's CDR3 is CASRKQGDPYEQYF. CDR3 in DNA: TGTGCCAGCAGGAAACAGGGTGATCCCTACGAGCAGTACTTC.

J is TRBJ2-1 and V is TRBV7-9; 9 nucleotides align to TRBD2. CDR1 SEHNR and CDR2 FQNEAQ come from the germline V gene (reference sequence). V lost 2 bases and J lost 6; bases outside the gene matches: 5. This CDR3 comprises 15 residues. The CDR3 nucleotides read TGTGCCAGCAGCTTACAGGCAGCGGGGGGCAATGAGCAGTTCTTC. This translates into CASSLQAAGGNEQFF.

The rearrangement uses TRBV7-9 and TRBJ2-1, with no clear D. Trimming pared 2 bases from V and 6 bases from J, leaving 8 bases between. CDR3 length equals 13 residues. Germline V gene data show CDR1 as SEHNR and CDR2 as FQNEAQ (reference sequence). CDR3 sequence reads: CASSLSGVNEQFF. In nucleotides, the CDR3 is TGTGCCAGCAGCTTATCCGGAGTCAATGAGCAGTTCTTC.

This chain uses TRBV5-1 with TRBJ2-1; D is perhaps TRBD1 (6 bases). V lost 4 bases, J lost 8 bases, and 19 bases lay in between. CDR1 and CDR2 from the germline V gene are SGHRS and YFSETQ. The CDR3 is made up of 15 amino acids. CDR3 sequence: CASSTRQAGRDEQFF. The CDR3 nucleotides are TGCGCCAGCAGCACGAGACAGGCTGGGCGCGATGAGCAGTTCTTC.

The sample holds a few counts of this clone. A read error may account for a junction end that differs from germline. The rearrangement uses TRBV7-7 and TRBJ1-1; possibly TRBD1 for D (5 bases). Germline V gives CDR1 SSHAT, CDR2 FNYEAQ (reference sequence). This CDR3 is 13 amino acids long. CDR3 sequence: CASSSERGTEAFF. In DNA form, the CDR3 reads TGTGCTAGCAGCTCCGAAAGGGGCACTGAAGCTTTCTTT.

The chain joins TRBV28 to TRBJ1-2, with 10 bases that match TRBD1. The CDR3 loop spans 15 amino acids. Looked up from germline, CDR1 is MDHEN and CDR2 is SYDVKM. J gave up 8 bases and V 4 bases, and 10 bases lay outside the gene matches. The CDR3 reads CASSYRDRGIVGYTF. CDR3 DNA: TGTGCCAGCAGTTACCGGGACAGGGGCATCGTAGGCTACACCTTC.

The chain recombines TRBV19 with TRBJ1-1; D gene unclear. The CDR3 extends over 13 amino acids. CDR1 and CDR2 from the germline V gene are LNHDA and SQIVND (reference sequence). The V end lost 5 bases, the J end lost 1 base, and 8 bases lay between the germline ends. The DNA for the CDR3 is TGTGCCAGTAGTGAATACTGGAACACTGAAGCTTTCTTT. Translating it yields CASSEYWNTEAFF.

This clone was counted a few times. This chain uses TRBV7-9 with TRBJ2-2; 11 nucleotides align to TRBD1. The length of the CDR3 is 15 residues. The germline CDR1 and CDR2 sequences are SEHNR and FQNEAQ (reference sequence). V gave up 5 bases and J gave up 4 bases; unmatched junction bases: 3. This CDR3 is CASSRGTGGTGELFF. In DNA, the CDR3 is TGTGCCAGCAGCCGAGGGACAGGGGGCACCGGGGAGCTGTTTTTT.

The J gene is TRBJ2-4, the V gene TRBV9; 7 nucleotides line up with TRBD2. Germline CDR1 SGDLS, CDR2 YYNGEE. The CDR3 extends over 16 amino acids. J lost 0 bases, V lost 1 base, and 4 bases had no gene match. CDR3 region: CASSVSGGLAKNIQYF. The CDR3 DNA sequence: TGTGCCAGCAGCGTATCGGGGGGACTAGCCAAAAACATTCAGTACTTC.

This clone was counted only a few times. This chain links TRBV7-2 with TRBJ1-5, with D perhaps TRBD1 (5 bases). The V end was cut by 6 bases, the J end by 3 bases, with 15 bases between. The CDR3 sequence is 15 residues long. Per germline, CDR1 SGHTA and CDR2 FQGNSA. The CDR3 DNA follows: TGTGCCAGCAGTGAAGACAGTTTCATCAATCAGCCCCAGCATTTT. This encodes CASSEDSFINQPQHF.

The chain joins TRBV5-4 to TRBJ1-1; a possible D gene is TRBD1 (5 bases). Germline assignment: CDR1 SGHNT and CDR2 YYREEE (reference sequence). V was trimmed by 4 bases and J by 0 bases, leaving 7 bases between them. This CDR3 spans 13 amino acids. CDR3: CASSATVNTEAFF. The CDR3 DNA is TGTGCCAGCAGCGCGACAGTGAACACTGAAGCTTTCTTT.

This clone was found once. The rearrangement links TRBV11-2 to TRBJ2-2; TRBD2 matches 14 bases. The CDR3 contains 16 residues. Looked up from germline, CDR1 is SGHAT and CDR2 is FQNNGV. V lost 5 bases and J lost 5; bases outside the gene matches: 4. This CDR3 reads CASSARLAGGTGELFF. The CDR3 bases are TGTGCCAGCAGCGCTCGACTAGCGGGGGGGACCGGGGAGCTGTTTTTT.

This clone was detected once. The chain has TRBV19 and TRBJ1-4; D call uncertain. The CDR3 sequence is 13 residues long. Germline assignment: CDR1 LNHDA and CDR2 SQIVND (reference sequence). V gave up 5 bases and J gave up 8 bases, with 12 bases separating them. In DNA form, the CDR3 reads TGTGCCAGTAGTTTGCGGAGCCTCGAAAAACTGTTTTTT. It translates to CASSLRSLEKLFF.

A few counts support this clone. The CDR3 sequence is CASSPMMGASYNEQFF. In nucleotides, the CDR3 is TGTGCCAGCTCACCAATGATGGGGGCCTCCTACAATGAGCAGTTCTTC. J is TRBJ2-1 and V is TRBV18; maybe TRBD1 (6 bases). With 2 bases removed from V and 0 bases from J, the gap between germline ends came to 11 bases. Per germline, CDR1 KGHSH and CDR2 LQKENI. The CDR3 length is 16 residues.

This clone was detected a few times. The chain recombines TRBV5-4 with TRBJ2-4, with 11 positions matching TRBD1. Trimming at V came to 3 bases and at J to 7 bases, leaving 6 bases not matched to a gene. Germline-derived CDR1 and CDR2 are SGHNT and YYREEE (reference sequence). CDR3 length equals 15 residues. The CDR3, as DNA: TGTGCCAGCAGCTGGGGGACAGGGGGGGGTAACATTCAGTACTTC. It translates to CASSWGTGGGNIQYF.

The gene calls are TRBV10-3 and TRBJ2-2, with 8 bases fitting TRBD1. Germline V gene sequence: CDR1 ENHRY, CDR2 SYGVKD. Trimming cost V 6 bases and J 3 bases; bases outside gene matches: 3. The CDR3 totals 14 residues. The CDR3 here is CAIRSQGDTGELFF. For the CDR3, the DNA is TGTGCCATCAGATCACAGGGGGACACCGGGGAGCTGTTTTTT.

This clone was observed a handful of times. V gene TRBV5-1 combines with J gene TRBJ1-4; D unresolved. The V gene lost 3 bases and the J gene lost 3 bases, with 9 bases spanning the gap. The CDR3 runs to 14 residues. Germline V gene data show CDR1 as SGHRS and CDR2 as YFSETQ. The CDR3 sequence: CASSYSAANEKLFF. In DNA, the CDR3 is TGCGCCAGCAGCTACTCCGCGGCTAATGAAAAACTGTTTTTT.

This chain uses TRBV7-6 with TRBJ2-6, with 11 bases aligning to TRBD1. CDR1 SGHVS and CDR2 FNYEAQ come from the germline V gene. CDR3 length: 19 amino acids. The V gene end was trimmed by 5 bases and the J gene end by 3 bases; junction bases not matched to a gene: 12. The DNA for the CDR3 is TGTGCCAGCAGCGTAGAAGCACCGGGACAGGGGGTTGGGGCCAACGTCCTGACTTTC. It specifies CASSVEAPGQGVGANVLTF.

The chain combines TRBV29-1 with TRBJ2-5, with 8 bases that match TRBD2. The J segment lost 1 base and the V segment lost 4 bases, leaving 5 bases of the junction unmatched. CDR3 length: 14 residues. Germline V lookup: CDR1 SQVTM, CDR2 ANQGSEA. The CDR3 DNA reads as TGCAGCGTTGCCGGGGGGGGCGTCCAAGAGACCCAGTACTTC. Its protein product is CSVAGGGVQETQYF. Supplemented by reference TRBV29-1 and TRBJ2-5, the full variable domain reads SAVISQKPSRDICQRGTSLTIQCQVDSQVTMMFWYRQQPGQSLTLIATANQGSEATYESGFVIDKFPISRPNLTFSTLTVSNMSPEDSSIYLCSVAGGGVQETQYFGPGTRLLVL.

For this clone: An end of the junction differs from the germline gene, which may be a read error. The rearrangement links TRBV6-5 to TRBJ1-2, with 9 bases identical to TRBD1. In germline, CDR1 is MNHEY, CDR2 SVGAGI. The CDR3 totals 12 residues. CDR3 nucleotides: TGTGCCCAGGGACAGGGACGTCTATGGCTACACTTC. This encodes CAQGQGRLWLHF.

Only a few counts were recorded for this clone. The DNA for the CDR3 is TGTGCCAGCTCACGGCTAGCGGACACAGATACGCAGTATTTT. It specifies CASSRLADTDTQYF. The chain employs TRBV18 and TRBJ2-3; 7 positions agree with TRBD2. There are 14 residues in the CDR3. V dropped 4 bases and J dropped 2; count of bases not matched to a gene: 3. Germline CDR1 is KGHSH and CDR2 is LQKENI.

The chain uses TRBV29-1 and TRBJ1-1, with 7 bases matching TRBD1. Germline trimming cut 7 bases from V and 1 base from J; bases unmatched to any gene: 6. This CDR3 spans 13 amino acids. CDR1 SQVTM and CDR2 ANQGSEA come from the germline V gene. The CDR3 bases are TGCAGCGCGAACCGGGACAGGAACACTGAAGCTTTCTTT. This codes for CSANRDRNTEAFF. The variable domain in full, completed from reference TRBV29-1 and TRBJ1-1, reads SAVISQKPSRDICQRGTSLTIQCQVDSQVTMMFWYRQQPGQSLTLIATANQGSEATYESGFVIDKFPISRPNLTFSTLTVSNMSPEDSSIYLCSANRDRNTEAFFGQGTRLTVV.

This chain joins TRBV29-1 and TRBJ1-1, with TRBD1 matching over 7 bases. Germline values: CDR1 SQVTM, CDR2 ANQGSEA. The length of the CDR3 is 12 residues. Losses at the gene ends were 3 bases for V and 7 bases for J; bases not matched to a gene: 5. The CDR3 nucleotides read TGCAGCGTTGACGGGCAGGGGGATGAAGCTTTCTTT. As protein: CSVDGQGDEAFF.

The genes are TRBV18 and TRBJ1-1, with D perhaps matching TRBD1 (6 bases). Germline values: CDR1 KGHSH, CDR2 LQKENI. The CDR3 contains 15 residues. Trimming removed 6 bases at V and 2 bases at J, with 16 bases between. The CDR3 coding sequence is TGTGCCAGCTCTCGCCCACAGGGTTTTAACACTGAAGCTTTCTTT. This translates into CASSRPQGFNTEAFF. The whole variable domain, remainder taken from reference TRBV18 and TRBJ1-1, is NAGVMQNPRHLVRRRGQEARLRCSPMKGHSHVYWYRQLPEEGLKFMVYLQKENIIDESGMPKERFSAEFPKEGPSILRIQQVVRGDSAAYFCASSRPQGFNTEAFFGQGTRLTVV.